This T cell receptor beta chain was obtained from a study of T-cell memory formation after mild COVID-19. TCRdb processed the 5' RACE reads anew with MiXCR; each CDR3 protein has one entry. The repertoire holds about 470,000 distinct CDR3 sequences, with approximately 25% as singletons. The CDR3 runs to 15 residues. Deletions cut 1 base from V and 4 bases from J, with 13 bases between. Germline V gene lookup returns CDR1 SGHNT and CDR2 YENEEA. This clonotype was recorded a few times. This sequence originates from an adult woman who had mild COVID-19 (a few samples of this study predate the infection). Cell type and time point are not known. The material sequenced was PBMCs or a T cell subset sorted from them (not recorded which). The genes are TRBV11-3 and TRBJ1-1; D call uncertain. The CDR3 reads CASSLGPQTGTEAFF. CDR3 in DNA: TGTGCCAGCAGCTTAGGCCCCCAGACTGGCACTGAAGCTTTCTTT. The whole variable domain, filled in from reference TRBV11-3 and TRBJ1-1, reads EAGVVQSPRYKIIEKKQPVAFWCNPISGHNTLYWYLQNLGQGPELLIRYENEEAVDDSQLPKDRFSAERLKGVDSTLKIQPAELGDSAVYLCASSLGPQTGTEAFFGQGTRLTVV.